Listed here is a single T cell receptor beta chain. V gave up 4 bases and J gave up 8 bases, with 18 bases separating them. Germline lookup yields CDR1 SNHLY and CDR2 FYNNEI. The CDR3 runs 15 residues. The source of the sample is a study of blood T cell repertoires in COVID-19. Overall study context: PBMCs, B-cell-depleted T cells, or T cells provided the cDNA or gDNA that made up the material.

Authors' analysis steps: For nucleated cells, counts were estimated from reference gene primer amplification. Only in-frame clones appear in the TCRdb table, and some are missing; sequencing was by immunoSEQ multiplex PCR. V and J calls and clone size follow that table, whereas D and trimming were derived from the DNA. The profile shows roughly 190,000 clones, more than 80% of them singletons. The receptor was derived from a woman in her sixties with acute or convalescent COVID-19. Sequences were obtained from peripheral blood. The J gene is TRBJ2-1, the V gene TRBV2, with D perhaps matching TRBD2 (6 bases). The CDR3 region has the DNA TGTGCCAGCAGTGGGACCTTCTGGGGGGTCGATGAGCAGTTCTTC. Translation gives CASSGTFWGVDEQFF.